The 11 T cell receptor beta chains listed next were all sequenced from one sample in a study of blood T cell repertoires in COVID-19. Method: immunoSEQ multiplex PCR; TCRdb's copy keeps in-frame clones and lacks some. The sample lists tens of thousands of clones, about nine tenths occurring once. The sequenced material came from peripheral blood. The source is a man aged 55 to 69 with active COVID-19.

This clone was detected only once. Written as DNA, the CDR3 is TGCGCCAGCAGCTTGGGCCTGACTAGCGGGTTCTTACACGAGCAGTACTTC. Protein: CASSLGLTSGFLHEQYF. V usage is TRBV5-1 and J usage is TRBJ2-7; TRBD2 agrees at 10 bases. CDR1 and CDR2 from the germline V gene are SGHRS and YFSETQ. J lost 5 bases, V lost 0 bases, and 11 bases had no gene match. The CDR3 length is 17 residues.

This chain joins TRBV6-5 and TRBJ2-3; tentative D call: TRBD1 (5 bases). Germline values: CDR1 MNHEY, CDR2 SVGAGI. CDR3 length equals 16 residues. V lost 4 bases and J lost 3, with 17 bases in between. CDR3 loop: CASSLAAGLLTDTQYF. The CDR3 coding sequence is TGTGCCAGCAGTTTGGCGGCAGGGTTATTGACAGATACGCAGTATTTT.

The chain joins TRBV4-1 to TRBJ2-1; 9 bases fit TRBD2. The V and J ends lost 3 bases and 3 bases, in that order; junction bases with no gene match: 6. The CDR3 is 16 amino acids. Germline CDR1 is MGHRA and CDR2 is YSYEKL. This chain's CDR3 is CASSQSTSGVYNEQFF. DNA of the CDR3: TGCGCCAGCAGCCAGTCGACTAGCGGAGTCTACAATGAGCAGTTCTTC.

The chain is built from TRBV5-6 and TRBJ2-5; perhaps TRBD2 as D (5 bases). Trimming left V 3 bases short and J 1 base short, with 10 bases between. In germline, CDR1 is SGHDT, CDR2 YYEEEE. CDR3 size: 14 residues. The CDR3 sequence: CASSSGGLQETQYF. For the CDR3, the DNA is TGTGCCAGCAGCTCCGGCGGACTCCAAGAGACCCAGTACTTC.

This chain joins TRBV7-8 and TRBJ1-1; D possibly corresponds to TRBD1 (6 bases). Trimming took 3 bases from V and 2 from J, leaving 13 bases between them. The V gene's germline CDR1 is SGHVS and CDR2 FQNEAQ. The CDR3 loop spans 15 amino acids. CDR3 DNA sequence: TGTGCCAGCAGCTTTATGACAGGCATTAACACTGAAGCTTTCTTT. Amino acids: CASSFMTGINTEAFF.

The rearrangement uses TRBV6-1 and TRBJ1-3; the D is unclear. The V end lost 4 bases, the J end lost 9 bases, and 19 bases lay between the germline ends. The length of the CDR3 is 15 residues. Germline V gives CDR1 MNHNS, CDR2 SASEGT. CDR3 amino acids: CASSAAGGIAATIYF. The CDR3, as DNA: TGTGCCAGCAGTGCAGCAGGAGGGATAGCGGCCACCATATATTTT.

The chain has TRBV5-1 and TRBJ2-5, with D perhaps TRBD2 (5 bases). V shed 0 bases and J shed 4 bases, with 10 bases lying between them. The CDR3 has 14 residues. Looked up from germline, CDR1 is SGHRS and CDR2 is YFSETQ. This CDR3 is CASSLVVGRETQYF. In DNA form, the CDR3 reads TGCGCCAGCAGCTTGGTAGTGGGGAGAGAGACCCAGTACTTC.

This sequence joins TRBV24-1 and TRBJ2-1; TRBD1 aligns across 7 bases. Trimming at V came to 5 bases and at J to 4 bases, leaving 10 bases not matched to a gene. The CDR3 spans 16 residues. In germline, CDR1 is KGHDR, CDR2 SFDVKD. CDR3 sequence reads: CATSGQGQQRYNEQFF. Here the CDR3 DNA reads TGTGCCACCAGTGGCCAGGGACAGCAAAGATACAATGAGCAGTTCTTC.

This chain uses TRBV10-1 with TRBJ2-7, with D tentatively TRBD2 (5 bases). Germline values: CDR1 WNHNN, CDR2 SYGVQD (reference sequence). Trimming took off 5 bases at V and 3 bases at J, with 14 bases between the two ends. The CDR3 spans 14 residues. CDR3 coding DNA: TGCGCCAGCAGTATGGACTCTTCAGGCTACGAGCAGTACTTC. It is translated as CASSMDSSGYEQYF.

V gene TRBV4-1 combines with J gene TRBJ2-1, with TRBD2 as a possible D gene (7 bases). The V end was cut by 5 bases, the J end by 2 bases, with 13 bases between. CDR3 length: 15 amino acids. Germline V lookup: CDR1 MGHRA, CDR2 YSYEKL. The CDR3 sequence is CASSIRGGPYNEQFF. Written as DNA, the CDR3 is TGCGCCAGCAGCATTAGGGGGGGGCCCTACAATGAGCAGTTCTTC.

The chain links TRBV19 to TRBJ2-1; tentatively, D is TRBD2 (6 bases). The germline CDR1 and CDR2 sequences are LNHDA and SQIVND (reference sequence). V was trimmed by 3 bases and J by 7 bases, leaving 13 bases between them. The CDR3 totals 14 residues. CDR3: CASSMVGSWNEQFF. DNA of the CDR3: TGTGCCAGTAGTATGGTCGGGAGTTGGAATGAGCAGTTCTTC.